The sequence of this T cell receptor beta chain was determined in a study of shared T cell receptors in the human thymus. Germline CDR1 reads MDHEN; CDR2 reads SYDVKM. This CDR3 has 16 amino acids. The trim removed 10 bases at V and 1 base at J, leaving 8 bases unmatched. Profiling relied on immunoSEQ multiplex PCR, and the TCRdb table lists in-frame clones only, not all of them. The data show about 710,000 clones, about 87% seen once. A further study also used this sample, focusing on human thymus T cells.

The sequence came from a boy under two years old with a congenital heart defect. This rearrangement joins TRBV28 to TRBJ1-3; 12 nucleotides line up with TRBD1. The source material was thymocytes. The CDR3 loop is CAISPGQGASGNTIYF. CDR3 sequence (DNA): TGTGCCATATCCCCGGGACAGGGGGCGTCTGGAAACACCATATATTTT. Variable domain in full (rest from reference TRBV28 and TRBJ1-3): DVKVTQSSRYLVKRTGEKVFLECVQDMDHENMFWYRQDPGLGLRLIYFSYDVKMKEKGDIPEGYSVSREKKERFSLILESASTNQTSMYLCAISPGQGASGNTIYFGEGSWLTVV.